These T cell receptor beta chains were read from a single sample in a study of T cell changes during pregnancy in multiple sclerosis. Some clones are missing from TCRdb's copy, which holds only in-frame ones; the method was immunoSEQ multiplex PCR. The sample comprises tens of thousands of clones, approximately 91% of which are singletons, and 0.6% to 0.8% rests with the top ten. Sequenced material: CD4+ T cells from peripheral blood mononuclear cells, taken in the first trimester of pregnancy. The receptors derive from a female donor with multiple sclerosis, enrolled in a pregnancy study. The CDR3 runs from the conserved cysteine through the conserved F or W. The D gene is left open where the match is weak. Size values are once, few and many counts, or a class for expanded clones, and some rows have none.

j_call | clone_size | d_call | v_call | cdr3_nt | cdr3_aa
TRBJ1-1 | - | - | TRBV9 | TGTGCCAGCAGCGCCTACTCCCGGAACACTGAAGCTTTCTTT | CASSAYSRNTEAFF
TRBJ2-3 | - | - | TRBV7-3 | TGTGCCAGCAGCCGCGGGAACTCAGCTAGCACAGATACGCAGTATTTT | CASSRGNSASTDTQYF
TRBJ1-4 | - | - | TRBV6-5 | TGTGCCAGCAGTTACGAGGGAAATGAAAAACTGTTTTTT | CASSYEGNEKLFF
TRBJ1-2 | - | TRBD1 | TRBV30 | TGTGCCTGGACTACCGGGACAGGCTCCCTTCTTACCTATGGCTACACCTTC | CAWTTGTGSLLTYGYTF
TRBJ2-7 | - | TRBD1 | TRBV7-2 | TGTGCCAGCAGCCCCGGGACAGCACCAACCTACGAGCAGTACTTC | CASSPGTAPTYEQYF
TRBJ2-1 | once | TRBD1 | TRBV6-4 | TGTGCCAGCAGTGCAGAGGACAGGTACCATGAGCAGTTCTTC | CASSAEDRYHEQFF
TRBJ2-5 | - | TRBD2 | TRBV9 | TGTGCCAGCAGCCGCTCGGGGAGGGCCGAGGGAGAGACCCAGTACTTC | CASSRSGRAEGETQYF
TRBJ2-3 | - | TRBD1 | TRBV5-1 | TGCGCCAGCAGCTCCGGGACAGGGATCACAGATACGCAGTATTTT | CASSSGTGITDTQYF
TRBJ2-3 | - | TRBD1 | TRBV18 | TGTGCCAGCTCACCTACAACCGGGACAGGGGGCGCAGATACGCAGTATTTT | CASSPTTGTGGADTQYF
TRBJ2-7 | - | - | TRBV21-1 | TGTGCCAGCAGCCGACAGGGGCCGGGCCACGAGCAGTACTTC | CASSRQGPGHEQYF
TRBJ1-4 | once | TRBD1 | TRBV10-3 | TGTGCGATCCAGGGGGACAGGGGGGATGAAAAACTGTTTTTT | CAIQGDRGDEKLFF
TRBJ2-2 | - | - | TRBV19 | TGTGCCAGTAGGGACAGGAACACCGGGGAGCTGTTTTTT | CASRDRNTGELFF
TRBJ1-5 | - | - | TRBV14 | TGTGCCAGCAGCAGCAATAGCAATCAGCCCCAGCATTTT | CASSSNSNQPQHF
TRBJ2-5 | - | - | TRBV2 | TGTGCCAGCAGTGAAAACAGGGACGGACCTAGCGGGTACTTC | CASSENRDGPSGYF
TRBJ2-3 | - | - | TRBV5-6 | TGTGCCAGCAGCTTGTGGGGGCCAGATACGCAGTATTTT | CASSLWGPDTQYF
TRBJ1-1 | once | - | TRBV7-3 | TGTGCCAGCCGCTCGACAGTGAACACTGAAGCTTTCTTT | CASRSTVNTEAFF
TRBJ2-5 | - | - | TRBV6-6 | TGTGCCAGCAGTTACAGCGGGCTCCAAGAGACCCAGTACTTC | CASSYSGLQETQYF
TRBJ2-5 | - | - | TRBV7-9 | TGTGCCAGCAGCTTATACCCCCAGCAAGAGACCCAGTACTTC | CASSLYPQQETQYF
TRBJ1-1 | - | TRBD1 | TRBV13 | TGTGCCAGCAGCCTGTGGGCCAGGGGGCCCACTGAAGCTTTCTTT | CASSLWARGPTEAFF
TRBJ1-2 | - | - | TRBV19 | TGTGCCAGTAGTGGCGGGGACGGAAAAGGCTACACCTTC | CASSGGDGKGYTF
TRBJ2-7 | - | TRBD1 | TRBV7-2 | TGTGCCAGCAGCTTACCCGGACAGGGTCCCTACGAGCAGTACTTC | CASSLPGQGPYEQYF
TRBJ2-5 | - | TRBD2 | TRBV4-3 | TGCGCCAGCAGCCAAGATCAAGCGGGGCCCGTCGGGACCCAGTACTTC | CASSQDQAGPVGTQYF
TRBJ1-6 | - | - | TRBV7-3 | TGTGCCAGCAGTCGCAGTCAGGGCAAGCATTCACCCCTCCACTTT | CASSRSQGKHSPLHF
TRBJ1-2 | - | TRBD1 | TRBV12-5 | TGTGCTAGTGGGCTCGACAGGGGAGGCTACACCTTC | CASGLDRGGYTF
TRBJ2-3 | - | - | TRBV4-2 | TGTGCCAGCAGCCAAGATCGTTTAGTCAGCACAGATACGCAGTATTTT | CASSQDRLVSTDTQYF
TRBJ1-2 | - | - | TRBV6-6 | TGTGCCAGCAGTTACTCAGGGGGTGGCTACACCTTC | CASSYSGGGYTF
TRBJ1-6 | - | - | TRBV30 | TGTGCCTGGAGGATCCAGGGCCTTATCTCCTATAATTCACCCCTCCACTTT | CAWRIQGLISYNSPLHF
TRBJ2-7 | - | TRBD1 | TRBV5-6 | TGTGCCAGCAGCCACGACAGGGGCTACGAGCAGTACTTC | CASSHDRGYEQYF
TRBJ1-2 | - | TRBD1 | TRBV2 | TGTGCCAGCAGGGGAACAGGGGACTATGGCTACACCTTC | CASRGTGDYGYTF
TRBJ2-1 | - | TRBD2 | TRBV27 | TGTGCCAGCAGTTTATCGGGACTAGCGGGGCGTAGCAATGAGCAGTTCTTC | CASSLSGLAGRSNEQFF